This T cell receptor (beta chain) was retrieved from a study of cytomegalovirus exposure and HLA in healthy donors (dated by TCRdb to the late 2010s). At the level of the whole study: According to an earlier analysis of 450 to 650 of the donors, about 170 million T cells yielded 100 million or so unique TCR beta sequences and about 300 Gb of sequence data. In addition to the first cohort of 500 to 850 subjects, a separate validation cohort of approximately 130 different subjects was used. An early release covering 550 to 650 HLA-typed donors comprised approximately 300 gigabases of sequencing data and approximately 80 million unique TCR sequences. Among some 410 genotyped donors of the cohort, an average of 235,054 unique TCR beta nucleotide sequences were sequenced per donor, around 18% of them non-productive. Typing coverage varied by locus: 629-630 donors for A, B, C, DRB1 and DQB1; roughly 500 for DQA1; 600 to 610 for DPA1; around 450 for DPB1. Rather than using new phenotypic data, the later analysis identified candidate immune exposures from TCR beta sequences and from how often those sequences occurred across donors. To predict cytomegalovirus infection status, the study brought together high-throughput TCR immunosequencing, statistical association of individual TCRs with disease status, and machine learning. The study profiled the T cell repertoires of about 640 subjects by immunosequencing and related them to cytomegalovirus serostatus. The study aimed to test whether signatures of past pathogen exposure could be identified by cataloging public T cell receptors. A later analysis re-examined previously published TCR beta repertoires from just over 650 donors and added high-resolution HLA genotyping to investigate patterns of TCR occurrence. The genetic ancestry cluster associated with self-reported Caucasian donors included approximately 85% of the roughly 360 genotyped donors. In a later genetic analysis, genome-wide SNP genotypes for about 55% of the 666 donors were used, and that subset was treated as a discovery cohort. Both class I and class II loci were covered by HLA typing, at four-digit resolution. Donor age, sex, ethnicity and CMV serostatus were compiled together with the repertoire data. Roughly five DR-DQ haplotypes were treated as single units for association and clustering because of strong linkage in the cohort. Every discovery cohort repertoire had been produced on one sequencing platform. An earlier analysis of nearly 600 of the donors applied high-throughput TCR beta sequencing to assess whether each TCR beta V gene segment acted as functional or pseudogenic. The paper's findings and limits, for the study overall: An association between a missense DCLRE1C variant and V-gene and J-gene trimming of TCR beta chains was found in a later genetic analysis and replicated in an independent cohort. Correlated functional status among segregating V segments might reflect linkage disequilibrium, but an unknown experimental factor could not be ruled out. Presence/absence analyses assumed roughly uniform sequencing depth across donors, an assumption that may not hold. A later analysis found that most CMV-associated TCR beta chains appeared HLA-restricted, with HLA associations seemingly driven largely by CMV exposure. It was suggested by the authors that the approach could potentially be generalized to other disease states and immunological phenotypes. Because HLA typing was unavailable for some donors at each locus, only the typed subset was used in association tests. In an earlier analysis of some 640 of the donors, most TCR beta V segments were observed in productive rearrangements about 90% or about 30% of the time, broadly matching IMGT annotations. The earlier analysis of a few hundred of the donors excluded some 15 rarely observed V segments, including chromosome 9 orphons, because counts were too low. Several of the top co-occurrence clusters appeared to be linked to parvovirus B19, influenza, CMV and Epstein-Barr virus, according to a later analysis. At a false discovery rate of 0.05, a later analysis linked roughly 17,000 TCR beta sequences to specific HLA alleles. For the cohort, immune exposure information was limited to CMV serostatus. Some IMGT-functional V segments, including TRBV6-2 and TRBV6-3, could not be told apart with the 87-base-pair reads, so those segments were excluded. A further reported finding was that TCR beta sequences accurately predicted the HLA-A and HLA-B alleles for most subjects in the first cohort. When HLA alleles, especially DR and DQ, strongly co-occurred, attributing TCR associations to individual alleles was difficult. While some public TCRs were present in many individuals, most TCR sequences turned up only very rarely across donors. In both the original and validation cohorts, the classifier was reported to diagnose cytomegalovirus status with high specificity and sensitivity. A later genetic analysis reported fewer N-insertions in productive TCRs among donors in an Asian-associated ancestry cluster than the roughly 690-donor mean. In vitro tests confirmed that three of the cytomegalovirus-associated TCR beta chains recognize cytomegalovirus antigens. Only TCR beta chains were sequenced in this cohort, and the absence of alpha or paired-chain data limited detectable features. In a later analysis, the rate of TCR association differed among HLA loci, with DRB1 alleles having the most associated TCRs and HLA-C alleles having the fewest. In a later analysis, HLA-associated TCR beta chains were found to be more clonally expanded and to have lower generation probabilities than equally common non-associated chains. A group of highly shared sequence variants was considered likely to be a technical artifact of the sequencing pipeline. The study gave a list of about 170 TCR beta chains associated with cytomegalovirus.

Per the germline V gene, ENHRY is the CDR1 and SYGVKD is the CDR2. Taken from cysteine to phenylalanine, the CDR3 has 14 residues. Only the CDR3 portion is preserved as DNA: 42 bases, with reading frame beginning at the first base. V gives up 6 bases and J gives up 6 bases, and the segment between their germline ends measures 17 bases. The library was made by the immunoSEQ multiplex PCR assay. For the multiplex PCR, a mixture combining 60 forward primers for TCR Vbeta segments and 13 reverse primers for TCR Jbeta segments was used. Amplification of the CDR3 region of rearranged TCR beta genes was performed with a multiplex PCR assay on genomic DNA. The Illumina HiSeq System was used to sequence the amplified TCR beta libraries as 87-base-pair reads. The study's processing was this. A later analysis counted some 74 million unique TCR beta chains across the 650 to 700 repertoires, and some 11 million of these chains were shared by at least two donors. To remove PCR and sequencing errors, raw reads were error-corrected and collapsed into unique sequences using a nearest-neighbor algorithm that merged closely related sequences. To assign V, D and J gene segments, CDR3 sequences were aligned to IMGT reference sequences. For a sequence to be retained, at least a six-nucleotide match to both a V gene segment and a J gene segment was required. Rearrangements were classified as productive when the CDR3 lacked stop codons and remained in frame with V and J, and all other rearrangements were classified as non-productive. Following IMGT convention, CDR3 was defined as the stretch from the second conserved V-encoded cysteine up to the conserved J-encoded phenylalanine. In an earlier analysis of more than 550 of the donors, sequences lacking an unambiguous match to a single V gene segment were excluded. In an earlier analysis of 450 to 750 of the donors, a V segment was called functional when productive rearrangements were above 56.7%, and segregating when the standard deviation between donors exceeded 5%. A statistical classification framework was built to diagnose cytomegalovirus status from the catalog of TCR beta chain sequences. In a later analysis, V and J genes were assigned by comparing TCR nucleotide sequences against IMGT/GENE-DB human TR gene sequences. Using the TCRdist pipeline, a later analysis assigned CDR3 sequences along with most-parsimonious VDJ recombination scenarios. In a later analysis, every TCR beta chain was defined by the combination of its CDR3 amino acid sequence and its V-gene family, and reads without a unique V-gene family were dropped. In a later analysis, approximately 640 highly shared, low-generation-probability nucleotide sequences were removed to address suspected cross-contamination and a sequencing artifact. A later analysis calculated a clonal expansion index for each public chain from normalized within-repertoire ranks of inferred template counts. Generation probabilities in a later analysis came from a VDJ recombination model fitted to out-of-frame rearrangements, and those results were checked against IGoR. Hypergeometric tests were used in a later analysis to score TCR-TCR, TCR-HLA and TCR-CMV co-occurrence, with a repertoire-size bias correction applied to the TCR pairs. In a later analysis, false discovery rates were estimated by permuting HLA or CMV assignments 20 times. In a later analysis, co-occurring TCRs were grouped with DBSCAN, and TCRdist sequence similarity was added when clustering was performed within HLA-allele-positive subsets. Repertoires with fewer than 30,000 or more than 120,000 public chains were left out of co-occurrence clustering, as were four to six repertoires with anomalous nucleotide sharing. TCRdb provides this immuneACCESS table in a form limited to in-frame rearrangements. Some clones are lacking; in checked studies, under half of them reflect an unresolved V gene, and why the rest are absent is not known. The V and J calls and clone size were taken over from that table, and D and trimming were inferred from the DNA. This sample comprises over 35,000 clones, 50% of them detected only once. The top ten constitute around 10% of the sample.

The cohort comprised approximately 700 healthy bone marrow donors. At the time of sampling, all cohort members were nominally healthy, though unrecorded immune exposures were likely present. CMV serostatus was positive for 250 to 300 and negative for about 50% of the roughly 700 cohort members, and was not recorded for this donor. A peripheral blood sample was collected from each donor, and TCR beta sequencing was performed on peripheral blood mononuclear cells. The Qiagen DNeasy Blood Extraction Kit was used to extract genomic DNA from the blood cell samples. This clone was picked up one time. Its antigen target is currently unknown. No clone much larger than this one lies a single base away; base qualities are absent.

Material: PBMCs. This TCR came from a human donor in good health. The rearrangement combines TRBV10-3 with TRBJ1-1; matching of 5 bases hints at TRBD1 as the D gene. The CDR3 loop reads CAIRPSGVFAEAFF. The DNA sequence is as follows: TGTGCCATCAGACCGTCGGGGGTCTTCGCTGAAGCTTTCTTT.